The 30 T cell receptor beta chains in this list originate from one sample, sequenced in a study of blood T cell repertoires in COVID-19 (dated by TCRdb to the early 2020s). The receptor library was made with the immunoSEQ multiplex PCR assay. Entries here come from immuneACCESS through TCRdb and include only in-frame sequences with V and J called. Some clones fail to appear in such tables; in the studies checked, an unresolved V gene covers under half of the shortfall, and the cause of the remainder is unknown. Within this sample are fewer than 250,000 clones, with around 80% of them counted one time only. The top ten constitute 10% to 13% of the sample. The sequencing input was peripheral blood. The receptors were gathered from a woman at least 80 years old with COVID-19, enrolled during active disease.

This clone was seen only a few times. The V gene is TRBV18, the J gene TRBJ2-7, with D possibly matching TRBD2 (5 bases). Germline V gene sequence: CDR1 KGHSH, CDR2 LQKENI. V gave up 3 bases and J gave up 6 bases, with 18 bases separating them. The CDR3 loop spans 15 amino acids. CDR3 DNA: TGTGCCAGCTCACCTACCAGCGGCCGTCCTCGCGAGCAGTACGTC. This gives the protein CASSPTSGRPREQYV.

The CDR3 nucleotides read TGCGCCAGCAGCTTGACGGCCATGACAACCGAAGGCTACACCTTC. It is translated as CASSLTAMTTEGYTF. The chain has TRBV5-1 and TRBJ1-2, with D unclear. Germline values: CDR1 SGHRS, CDR2 YFSETQ. The CDR3 has 15 amino acids. V was clipped by 1 base and J by 8 bases, with 18 bases between them.

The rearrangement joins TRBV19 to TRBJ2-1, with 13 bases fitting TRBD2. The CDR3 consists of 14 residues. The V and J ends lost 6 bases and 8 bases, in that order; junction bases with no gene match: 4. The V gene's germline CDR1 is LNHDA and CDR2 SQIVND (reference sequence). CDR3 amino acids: CASRLAGGNDEQFF. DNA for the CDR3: TGTGCCAGTAGACTAGCGGGGGGGAACGATGAGCAGTTCTTC.

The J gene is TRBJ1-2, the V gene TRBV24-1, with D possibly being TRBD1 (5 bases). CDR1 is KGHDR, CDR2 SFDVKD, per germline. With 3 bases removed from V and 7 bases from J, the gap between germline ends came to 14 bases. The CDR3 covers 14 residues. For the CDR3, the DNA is TGTGCCACCAGTGATCCTGGCGGGGGAAGTGGCTACACCTTC. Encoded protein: CATSDPGGGSGYTF.

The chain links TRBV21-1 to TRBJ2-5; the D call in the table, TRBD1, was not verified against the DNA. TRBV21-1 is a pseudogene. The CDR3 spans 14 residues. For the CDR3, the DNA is TGTGCCAGCAGCCAGGGGTCAGGTCAAGAGACCCAGTACTTC. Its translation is CASSQGSGQETQYF.

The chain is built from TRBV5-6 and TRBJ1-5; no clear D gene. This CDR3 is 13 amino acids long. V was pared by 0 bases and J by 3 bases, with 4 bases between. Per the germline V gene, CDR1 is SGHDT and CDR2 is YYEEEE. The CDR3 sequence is CASSLGPNQPQHF. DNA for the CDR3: TGTGCCAGCAGCTTGGGGCCCAATCAGCCCCAGCATTTT.

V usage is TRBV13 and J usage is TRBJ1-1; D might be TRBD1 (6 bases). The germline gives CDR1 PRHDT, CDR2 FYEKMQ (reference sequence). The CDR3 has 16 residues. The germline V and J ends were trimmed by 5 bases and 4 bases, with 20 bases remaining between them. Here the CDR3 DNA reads TGTGCCAGCAGCCTATTCCCTCCGGGGGGGCCCACTGAAGCTTTCTTT. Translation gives CASSLFPPGGPTEAFF.

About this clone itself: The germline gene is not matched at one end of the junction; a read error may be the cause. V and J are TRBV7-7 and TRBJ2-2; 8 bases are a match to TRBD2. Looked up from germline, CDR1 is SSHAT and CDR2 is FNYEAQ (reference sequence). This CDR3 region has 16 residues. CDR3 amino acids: CASSLSGGGNTGELFF. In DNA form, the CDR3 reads TGTGCTAGCAGCCTCAGCGGGGGAGGGAACACCGGGGAGCTGTTTTTT.

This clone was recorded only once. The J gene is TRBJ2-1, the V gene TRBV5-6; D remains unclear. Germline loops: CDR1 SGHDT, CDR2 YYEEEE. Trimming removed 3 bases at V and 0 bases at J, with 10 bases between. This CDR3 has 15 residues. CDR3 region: CASSSDSSSYNEQFF. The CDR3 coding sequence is TGTGCCAGCAGCTCAGACTCGAGCTCCTACAATGAGCAGTTCTTC.

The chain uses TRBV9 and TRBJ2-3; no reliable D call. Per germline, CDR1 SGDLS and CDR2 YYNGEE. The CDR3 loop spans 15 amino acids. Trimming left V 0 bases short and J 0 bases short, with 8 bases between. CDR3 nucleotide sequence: TGTGCCAGCAGCGTAGAACAGTTGAGCACAGATACGCAGTATTTT. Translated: CASSVEQLSTDTQYF.

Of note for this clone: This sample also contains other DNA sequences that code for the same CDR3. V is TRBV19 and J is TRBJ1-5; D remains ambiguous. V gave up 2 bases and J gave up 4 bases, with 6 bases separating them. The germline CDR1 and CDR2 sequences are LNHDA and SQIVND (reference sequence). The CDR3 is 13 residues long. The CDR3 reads CASSISRNQPQHF. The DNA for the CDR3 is TGTGCCAGTAGTATATCCAGGAATCAGCCCCAGCATTTT.

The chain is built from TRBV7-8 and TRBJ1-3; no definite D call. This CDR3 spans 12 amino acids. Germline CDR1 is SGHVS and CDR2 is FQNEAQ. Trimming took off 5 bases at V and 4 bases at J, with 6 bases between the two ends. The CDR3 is CASSQSGNTIYF. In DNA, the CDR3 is TGTGCCAGCAGCCAATCAGGAAACACCATATATTTT.

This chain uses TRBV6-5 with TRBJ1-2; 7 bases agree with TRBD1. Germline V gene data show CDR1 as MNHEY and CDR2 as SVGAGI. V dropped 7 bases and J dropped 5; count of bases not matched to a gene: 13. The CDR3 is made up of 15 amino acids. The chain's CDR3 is CASIPRGQVGYGYTF. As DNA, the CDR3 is TGTGCCAGCATCCCCCGAGGACAGGTGGGGTATGGCTACACCTTC.

The CDR3 DNA follows: TGTGCCAGCAGCCCCCGGACAGGGCAGGGCGGGGAGCTGTTTTTT. Its translation is CASSPRTGQGGELFF. This chain connects TRBV9 to TRBJ2-2; 8 bases match TRBD1. This CDR3 is 15 amino acids long. Germline values: CDR1 SGDLS, CDR2 YYNGEE. V lost 4 bases and J lost 7; bases outside the gene matches: 9. Combining the CDR3 with reference TRBV9 and TRBJ2-2 gives the whole variable domain DSGVTQTPKHLITATGQRVTLRCSPRSGDLSVYWYQQSLDQGLQFLIQYYNGEERAKGNILERFSAQQFPDLHSELNLSSLELGDSALYFCASSPRTGQGGELFFGEGSRLTVL.

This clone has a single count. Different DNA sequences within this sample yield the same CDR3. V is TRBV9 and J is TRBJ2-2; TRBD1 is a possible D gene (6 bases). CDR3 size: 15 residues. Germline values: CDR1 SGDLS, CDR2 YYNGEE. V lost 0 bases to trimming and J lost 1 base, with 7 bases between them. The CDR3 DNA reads TGTGCCAGCAGCGTAGGGACAGTGAACACCGGGGAGCTGTTTTTT. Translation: CASSVGTVNTGELFF.

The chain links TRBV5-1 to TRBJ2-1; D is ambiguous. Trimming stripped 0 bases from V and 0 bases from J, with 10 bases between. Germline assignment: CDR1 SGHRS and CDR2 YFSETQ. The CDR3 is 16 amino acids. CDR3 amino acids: CASSLDVRSSYNEQFF. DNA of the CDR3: TGCGCCAGCAGCTTGGACGTACGGAGCTCCTACAATGAGCAGTTCTTC.

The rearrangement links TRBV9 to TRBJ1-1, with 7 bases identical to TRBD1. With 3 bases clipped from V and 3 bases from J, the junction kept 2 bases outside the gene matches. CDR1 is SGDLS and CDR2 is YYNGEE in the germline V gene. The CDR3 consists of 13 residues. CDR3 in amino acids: CASSAGQYTEAFF. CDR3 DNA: TGTGCCAGCAGCGCGGGACAGTACACTGAAGCTTTCTTT.

Written as DNA, the CDR3 is TGTGCCAGCAGCCCAGGACAGATTAATTCACCCCTCCACTTT. As protein: CASSPGQINSPLHF. The chain is built from TRBV7-8 and TRBJ1-6, with D tentatively TRBD1 (6 bases). The CDR3 is 14 amino acids. The V end lost 5 bases, the J end lost 6 bases, and 11 bases lay between the germline ends. Germline loops: CDR1 SGHVS, CDR2 FQNEAQ.

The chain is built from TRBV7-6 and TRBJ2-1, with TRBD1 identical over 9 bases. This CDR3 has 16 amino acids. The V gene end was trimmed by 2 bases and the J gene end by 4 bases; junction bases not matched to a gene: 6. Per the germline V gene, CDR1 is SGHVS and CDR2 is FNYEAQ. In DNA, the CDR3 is TGTGCCAGCAGCTTAACACAGGGGGCGATATACAATGAGCAGTTCTTC. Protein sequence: CASSLTQGAIYNEQFF.

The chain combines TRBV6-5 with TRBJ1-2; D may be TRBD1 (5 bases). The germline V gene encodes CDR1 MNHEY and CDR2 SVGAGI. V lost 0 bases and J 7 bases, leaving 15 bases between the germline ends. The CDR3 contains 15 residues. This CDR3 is CASSYSNSQGAGYTF. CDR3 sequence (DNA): TGTGCCAGCAGTTACTCGAACTCTCAGGGCGCTGGCTACACCTTC.

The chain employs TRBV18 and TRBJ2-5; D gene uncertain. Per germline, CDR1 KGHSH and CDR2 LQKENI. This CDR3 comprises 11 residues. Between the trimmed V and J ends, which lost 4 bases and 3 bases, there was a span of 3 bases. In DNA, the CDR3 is TGTGCCAGCTCACGAGAAGAGACCCAGTACTTC. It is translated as CASSREETQYF.

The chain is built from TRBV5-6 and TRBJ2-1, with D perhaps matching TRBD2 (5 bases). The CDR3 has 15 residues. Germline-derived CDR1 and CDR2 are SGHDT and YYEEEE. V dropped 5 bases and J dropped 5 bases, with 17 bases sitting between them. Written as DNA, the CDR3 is TGTGCCAGCAGTTCGGGGATTCTTCTCGACAATGAGCAGTTCTTC. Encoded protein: CASSSGILLDNEQFF.

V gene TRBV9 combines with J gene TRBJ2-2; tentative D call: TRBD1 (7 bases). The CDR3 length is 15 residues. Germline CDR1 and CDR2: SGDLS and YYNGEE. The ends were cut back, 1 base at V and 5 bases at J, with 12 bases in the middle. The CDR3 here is CASSVSAGGTGELFF. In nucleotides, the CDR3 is TGTGCCAGCAGCGTATCGGCAGGGGGGACCGGGGAGCTGTTTTTT. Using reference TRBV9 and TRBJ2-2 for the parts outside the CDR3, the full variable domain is DSGVTQTPKHLITATGQRVTLRCSPRSGDLSVYWYQQSLDQGLQFLIQYYNGEERAKGNILERFSAQQFPDLHSELNLSSLELGDSALYFCASSVSAGGTGELFFGEGSRLTVL.

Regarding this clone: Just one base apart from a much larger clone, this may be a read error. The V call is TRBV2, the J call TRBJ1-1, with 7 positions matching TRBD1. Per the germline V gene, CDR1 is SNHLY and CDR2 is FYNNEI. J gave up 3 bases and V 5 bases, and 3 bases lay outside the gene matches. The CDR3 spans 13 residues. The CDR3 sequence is CASSLQGYTEAFF. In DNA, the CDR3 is TGTGCCAGCAGTCTACAGGGGTACACTGAAGCTTTCTTT.

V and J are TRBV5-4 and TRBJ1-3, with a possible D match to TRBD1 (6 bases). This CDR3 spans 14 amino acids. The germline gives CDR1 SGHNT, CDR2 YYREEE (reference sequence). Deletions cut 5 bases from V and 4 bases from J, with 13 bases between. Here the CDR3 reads CASRLQGTGNTIYF. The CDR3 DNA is TGTGCCAGCAGATTACAGGGTACCGGAAACACCATATATTTT. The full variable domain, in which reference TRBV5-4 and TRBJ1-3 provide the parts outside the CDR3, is ETGVTQSPTHLIKTRGQQVTLRCSSQSGHNTVSWYQQALGQGPQFIFQYYREEENGRGNFPPRFSGLQFPNYSSELNVNALELDDSALYLCASRLQGTGNTIYFGEGSWLTVV.

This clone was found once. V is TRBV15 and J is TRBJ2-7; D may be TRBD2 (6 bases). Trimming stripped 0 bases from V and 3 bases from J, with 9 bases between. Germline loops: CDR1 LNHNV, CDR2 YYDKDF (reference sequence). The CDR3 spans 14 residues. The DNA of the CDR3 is TGTGCCACCAGCAGAGAAGGAGGGGTCTACGAGCAGTACTTC. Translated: CATSREGGVYEQYF.

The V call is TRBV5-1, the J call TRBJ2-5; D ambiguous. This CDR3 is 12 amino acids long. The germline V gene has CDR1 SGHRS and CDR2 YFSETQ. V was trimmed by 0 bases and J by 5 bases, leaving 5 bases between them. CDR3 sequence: CASSLDRETQYF. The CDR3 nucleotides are TGCGCCAGCAGCTTGGACCGGGAGACCCAGTACTTC. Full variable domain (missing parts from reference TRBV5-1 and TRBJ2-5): KAGVTQTPRYLIKTRGQQVTLSCSPISGHRSVSWYQQTPGQGLQFLFEYFSETQRNKGNFPGRFSGRQFSNSRSEMNVSTLELGDSALYLCASSLDRETQYFGPGTRLLVL.

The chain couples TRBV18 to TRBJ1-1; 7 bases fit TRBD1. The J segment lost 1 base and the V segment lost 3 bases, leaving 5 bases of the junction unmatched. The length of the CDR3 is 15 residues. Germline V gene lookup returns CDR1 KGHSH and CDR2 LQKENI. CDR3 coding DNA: TGTGCCAGCTCACCGACCAGGGGGACGAACACTGAAGCTTTCTTT. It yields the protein CASSPTRGTNTEAFF.

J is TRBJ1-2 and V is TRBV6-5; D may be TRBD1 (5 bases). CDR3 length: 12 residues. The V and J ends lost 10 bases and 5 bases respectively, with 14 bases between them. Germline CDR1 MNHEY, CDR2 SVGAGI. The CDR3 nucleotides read TGTGCCACAACCCTGGGGCTATATGGCTACACCTTC. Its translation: CATTLGLYGYTF.

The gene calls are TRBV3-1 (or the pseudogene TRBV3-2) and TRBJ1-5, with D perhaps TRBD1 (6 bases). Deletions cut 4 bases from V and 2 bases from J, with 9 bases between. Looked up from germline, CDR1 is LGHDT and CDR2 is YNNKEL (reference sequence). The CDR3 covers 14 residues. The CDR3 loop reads CASSPPGGNQPQHF. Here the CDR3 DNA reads TGTGCCAGCAGCCCCCCAGGGGGCAATCAGCCCCAGCATTTT.